One TCR beta chain is described in this entry. Its specificity is unknown. The ends lost 3 bases at V and 0 bases at J; junction bases unmatched: 4. The germline CDR1 and CDR2 sequences are SGHAT and FQNNGV. The CDR3 consists of 16 residues. This entry is derived from a study of shared clonotypes between healthy human individuals. Study-wide points: Memory subsets generally showed lower estimated richness than naive subsets. Around 5% of naive CD4 clonotypes were shared across a few donors. The study's rarefaction showed incomplete sorted-subset sequencing despite large depth.

Naive CD8 cells, CD45RO-negative and positively selected for CCR7, excluded terminally differentiated effector memory CD45RA+ cells. TCRdb's copy holds only in-frame clones and misses some; the assay was immunoSEQ multiplex PCR. The sample has about 800,000 clones, 96% seen once; the top ten hold less than 0.25%. This sequence originates from a man aged 30 to 39 in good health. The chain combines TRBV11-2 with TRBJ2-7, with 11 positions matching TRBD2. The sequenced sample consisted of naive CD8+ T cells sorted from blood. The CDR3 nucleotides read TGTGCCAGCAGCTTGAGACTAGCGGGGTCCTCCTACGAGCAGTACTTC. It encodes CASSLRLAGSSYEQYF.